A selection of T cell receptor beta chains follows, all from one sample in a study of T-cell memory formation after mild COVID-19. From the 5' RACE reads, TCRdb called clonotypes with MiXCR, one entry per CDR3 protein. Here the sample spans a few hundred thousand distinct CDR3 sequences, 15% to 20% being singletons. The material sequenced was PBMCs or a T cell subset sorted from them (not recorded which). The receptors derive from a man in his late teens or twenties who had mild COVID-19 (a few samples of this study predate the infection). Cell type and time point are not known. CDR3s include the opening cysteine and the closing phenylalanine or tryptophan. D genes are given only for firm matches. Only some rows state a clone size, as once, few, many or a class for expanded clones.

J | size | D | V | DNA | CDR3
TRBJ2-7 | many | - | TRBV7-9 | TGTGCCAGCAGCTTAGAGGCAGGGCGACGCTACGAGCAGTACTTC | CASSLEAGRRYEQYF
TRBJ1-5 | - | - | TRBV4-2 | TGTGCCAGCAGGGGCCCAGCAGGGTATCTCAATCAGCCCCAGCATTTT | CASRGPAGYLNQPQHF
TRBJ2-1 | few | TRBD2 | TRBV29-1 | TGCAGCGTGGAAGGGACTAGCGGGGGGGCCGTAGTTGAGCAGTTCTTC | CSVEGTSGGAVVEQFF
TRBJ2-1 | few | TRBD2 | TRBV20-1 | TGCAGTGCTAGCTTGCTAGGAAGCGGGGGGGTGGCCTCCTACAATGAGCAGTTCTTC | CSASLLGSGGVASYNEQFF
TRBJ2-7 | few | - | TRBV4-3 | TGCGCCAGCAGCCAAGATGGCCGCGGGAACGAGCAGTACTTC | CASSQDGRGNEQYF
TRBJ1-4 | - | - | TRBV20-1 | TGCAGTGCTAGGGGTAGATGGGAAAAACTGTTTTTT | CSARGRWEKLFF
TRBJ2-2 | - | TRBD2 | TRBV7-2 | TGTGCCAGCAGCTTAGGCGGGGGGGTCGGGGAGCTGTTTTTT | CASSLGGGVGELFF
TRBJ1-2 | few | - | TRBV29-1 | TGCAGCGTTGCTAGTGGGCTTGACTATGGCTACACCTTC | CSVASGLDYGYTF
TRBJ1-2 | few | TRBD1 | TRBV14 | TGTGCCAGCAGCCGGACAGGGCGTTATGGCTACACCTTC | CASSRTGRYGYTF
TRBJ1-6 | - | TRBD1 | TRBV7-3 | TGTGCCAGCAGTTCCGGGACAGCAAATTCACCCCTCCACTTT | CASSSGTANSPLHF
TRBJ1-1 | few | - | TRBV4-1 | TGCGCCAGCAGCCAAGATGGGGCGAGAACTGAAGCTTTCTTT | CASSQDGARTEAFF
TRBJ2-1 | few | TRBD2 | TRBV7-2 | TGTGCCAGCAGCTTAGGACTAGCGGGGGATGAGCAGTTCTTC | CASSLGLAGDEQFF
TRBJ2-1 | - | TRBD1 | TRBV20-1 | TGCAGTGCCACGGACAGGGAGCCAAATGAGCAGTTCTTC | CSATDREPNEQFF
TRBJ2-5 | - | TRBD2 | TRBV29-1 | TGCAGCGTTGATGGGCTAGCGGGGGGGCTTGATGAGACCCAGTACTTC | CSVDGLAGGLDETQYF
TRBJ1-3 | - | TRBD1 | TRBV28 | TGTGCCAGCAGTCCAACCGGGACAGGGTCCAACACCATATATTTT | CASSPTGTGSNTIYF
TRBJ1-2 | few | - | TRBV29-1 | TGCAGCGTTGAATTGGGCGTGCGGGGCTACACCTTC | CSVELGVRGYTF
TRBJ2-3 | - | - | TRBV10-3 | TGTGCCATCAGTGTCGGGGGGCCAGGCACAGATACGCAGTATTTT | CAISVGGPGTDTQYF
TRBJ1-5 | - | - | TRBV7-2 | TGTGCCAGCAGCTTCACCCAAGATCAGCCCCAGCATTTT | CASSFTQDQPQHF
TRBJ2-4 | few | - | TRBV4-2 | TGTGCCAGCAGCCAAGATCCCGGAACAGGATCCTTTCAGTACTTC | CASSQDPGTGSFQYF
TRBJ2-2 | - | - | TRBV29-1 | TGCAGCGTCGACGTCGGGACCGGGGAGCTGTTTTTT | CSVDVGTGELFF
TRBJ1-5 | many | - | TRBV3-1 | TGTGCCAGCAGCCAAGATATCGGTCAGCCCCAGCATTTT | CASSQDIGQPQHF
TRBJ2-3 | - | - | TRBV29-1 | TGCAGCGTTGAAGCAGGGGTAGATACGCAGTATTTT | CSVEAGVDTQYF
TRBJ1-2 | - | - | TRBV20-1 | TGCAGTGTTCCGGACAGAAAGACTAACTATGGCTACACCTTC | CSVPDRKTNYGYTF
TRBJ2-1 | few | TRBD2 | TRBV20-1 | TGCAGTGCTTCCCTGGGAAGCGGGGGAGACAATGAGCAGTTCTTC | CSASLGSGGDNEQFF
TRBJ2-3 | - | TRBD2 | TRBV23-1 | TGCGCCAGCAGTCAAACCCCCCCCATTAGCGGGGGGGCCGAAGATACGCAGTATTTT | CASSQTPPISGGAEDTQYF
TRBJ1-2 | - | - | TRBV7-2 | TGTGCCAGCAGCTTACGACGGACAGAGTTCTATGGCTACACCTTC | CASSLRRTEFYGYTF
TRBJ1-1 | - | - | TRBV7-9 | TGTGCCAGCAGTTATACGACAGTACAAGCTTTCTTT | CASSYTTVQAFF
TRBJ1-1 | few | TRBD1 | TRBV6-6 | TGTGCCAGCAGTTATGGACAGGGAACGGCTGAAGCTTTCTTT | CASSYGQGTAEAFF
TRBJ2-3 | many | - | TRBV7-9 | TGTGCCAGCAACCTTCAGGGTAGCACAGATACGCAGTATTTT | CASNLQGSTDTQYF
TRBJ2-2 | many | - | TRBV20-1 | TGCAGTGCTAGAGATATACAGGGGAACACCGGGGAGCTGTTTTTT | CSARDIQGNTGELFF
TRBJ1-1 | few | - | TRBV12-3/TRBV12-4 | TGTGCCAGCAGTTGGAAGGGGATGAACACTGAAGCTTTCTTT | CASSWKGMNTEAFF
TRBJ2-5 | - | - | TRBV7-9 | TGTGCCAGCACCCCCAGCGCGTCCCAAGAGACCCAGTACTTC | CASTPSASQETQYF
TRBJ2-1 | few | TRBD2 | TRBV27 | TGTGCCAGCAGTTCCACGACGGGAGGACCCCAAACAATGAGGTGGAGGTTCTTC | CASSSTTGGPQTMRWRFF
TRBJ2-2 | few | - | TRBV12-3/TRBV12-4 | TGTGCCAGCAGTACCTACGGGGTGGGGATTACCGGGGAGCTGTTTTTT | CASSTYGVGITGELFF